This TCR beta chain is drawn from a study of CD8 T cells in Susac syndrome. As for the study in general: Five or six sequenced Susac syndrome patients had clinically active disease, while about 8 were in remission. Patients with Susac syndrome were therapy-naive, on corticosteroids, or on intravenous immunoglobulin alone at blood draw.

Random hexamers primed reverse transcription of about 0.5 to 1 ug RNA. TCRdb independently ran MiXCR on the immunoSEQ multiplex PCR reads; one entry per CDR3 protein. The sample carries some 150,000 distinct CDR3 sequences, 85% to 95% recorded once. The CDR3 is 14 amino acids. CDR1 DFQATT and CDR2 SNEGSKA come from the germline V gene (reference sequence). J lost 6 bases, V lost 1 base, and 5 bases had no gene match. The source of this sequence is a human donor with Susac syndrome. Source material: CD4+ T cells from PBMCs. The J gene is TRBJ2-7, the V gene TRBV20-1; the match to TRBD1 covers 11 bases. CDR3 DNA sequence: TGCAGTGCTAGAGCCGGGACAGGGGGTTTCGAGCAGTACTTC. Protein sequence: CSARAGTGGFEQYF.